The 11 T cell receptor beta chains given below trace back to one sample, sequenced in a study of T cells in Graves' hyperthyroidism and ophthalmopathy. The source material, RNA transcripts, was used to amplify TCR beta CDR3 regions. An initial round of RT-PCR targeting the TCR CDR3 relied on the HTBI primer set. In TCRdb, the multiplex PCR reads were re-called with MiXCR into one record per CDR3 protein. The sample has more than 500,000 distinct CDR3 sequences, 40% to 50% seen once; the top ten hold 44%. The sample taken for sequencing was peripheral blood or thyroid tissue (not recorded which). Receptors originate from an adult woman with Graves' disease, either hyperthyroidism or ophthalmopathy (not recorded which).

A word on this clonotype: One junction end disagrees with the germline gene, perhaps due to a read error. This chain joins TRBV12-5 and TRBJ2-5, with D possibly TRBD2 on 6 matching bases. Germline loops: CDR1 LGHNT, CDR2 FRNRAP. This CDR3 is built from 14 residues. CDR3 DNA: TGTGCTAGTGGTTTGGGTAGCGGCAAAGAGACCCAGTGCTTC. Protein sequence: CASGLGSGKETQCF. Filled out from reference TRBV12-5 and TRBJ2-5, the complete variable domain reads DARVTQTPRHKVTEMGQEVTMRCQPILGHNTVFWYRQTMMQGLELLAYFRNRAPLDDSGMPKDRFSAEMPDATLATLKIQPSEPRDSAVYFCASGLGSGKETQCFGPGTRLLVL.

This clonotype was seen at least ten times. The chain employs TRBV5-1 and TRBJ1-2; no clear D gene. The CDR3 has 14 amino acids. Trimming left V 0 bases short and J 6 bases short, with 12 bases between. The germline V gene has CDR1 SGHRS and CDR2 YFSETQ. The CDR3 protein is CASSLALASDGYTF. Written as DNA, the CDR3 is TGCGCCAGCAGCTTGGCCCTGGCCTCAGATGGCTACACCTTC.

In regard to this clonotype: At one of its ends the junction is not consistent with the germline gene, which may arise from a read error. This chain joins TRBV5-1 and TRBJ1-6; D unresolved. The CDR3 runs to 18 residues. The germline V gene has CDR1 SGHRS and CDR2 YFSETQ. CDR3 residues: CAGSLPGSPRVAYSPLHF. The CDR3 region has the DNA TGTGCCGGCAGCTTACCGGGGAGCCCGCGGGTGGCTTATTCACCCCTCCACTTT.

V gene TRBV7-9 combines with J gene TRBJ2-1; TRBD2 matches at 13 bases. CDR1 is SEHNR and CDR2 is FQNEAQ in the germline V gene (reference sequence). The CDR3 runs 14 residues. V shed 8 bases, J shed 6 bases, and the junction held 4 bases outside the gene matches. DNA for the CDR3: TGTGCCAGCGGACTAGCGGGAGCTTTCAATGAGCAGTTCTTC. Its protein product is CASGLAGAFNEQFF.

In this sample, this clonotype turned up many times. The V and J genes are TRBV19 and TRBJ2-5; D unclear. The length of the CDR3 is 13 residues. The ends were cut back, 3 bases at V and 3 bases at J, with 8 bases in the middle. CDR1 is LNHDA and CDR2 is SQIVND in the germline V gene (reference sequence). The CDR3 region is CASSISRKETQYF. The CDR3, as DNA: TGTGCCAGTAGTATCAGCAGAAAAGAGACCCAGTACTTC.

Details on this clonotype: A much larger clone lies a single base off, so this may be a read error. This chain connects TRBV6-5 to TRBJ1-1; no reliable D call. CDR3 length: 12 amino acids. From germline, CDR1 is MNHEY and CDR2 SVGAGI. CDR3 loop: CASRYSRLEAFF. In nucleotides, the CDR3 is TGTGCCAGCCGTTACTCAAGACTGGAAGCTTTCTTT.

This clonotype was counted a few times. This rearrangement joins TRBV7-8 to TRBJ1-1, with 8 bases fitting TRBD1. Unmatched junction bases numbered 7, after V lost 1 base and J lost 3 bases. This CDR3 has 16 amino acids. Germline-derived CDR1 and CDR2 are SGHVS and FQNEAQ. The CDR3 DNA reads TGTGCCAGCAGCTTAGGCAGGGGGCGCGGGGACACTGAAGCTTTCTTT. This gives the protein CASSLGRGRGDTEAFF.

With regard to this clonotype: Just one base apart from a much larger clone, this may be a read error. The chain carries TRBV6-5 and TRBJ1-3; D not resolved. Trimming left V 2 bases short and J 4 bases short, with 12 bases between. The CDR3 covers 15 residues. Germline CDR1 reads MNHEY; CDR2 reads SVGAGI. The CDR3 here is CASSYPDGQGNTIYF. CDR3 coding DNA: TGTGCCAGCAGTTACCCTGACGGCCAGGGAAACACCATATATTTT.

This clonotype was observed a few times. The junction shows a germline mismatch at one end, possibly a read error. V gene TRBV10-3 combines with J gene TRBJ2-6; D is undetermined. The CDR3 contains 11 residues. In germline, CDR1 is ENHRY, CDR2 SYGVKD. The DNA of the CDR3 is TGTGCCATCAGTGTGGACCGTCGTGAAGCTTTC. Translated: CAISVDRREAF.

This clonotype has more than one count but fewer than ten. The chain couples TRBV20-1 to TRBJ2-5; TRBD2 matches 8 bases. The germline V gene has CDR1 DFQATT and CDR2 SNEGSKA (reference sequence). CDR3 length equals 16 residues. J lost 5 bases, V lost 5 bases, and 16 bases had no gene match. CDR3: CSALGPLGRASETQYF. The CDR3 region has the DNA TGCAGTGCTCTAGGCCCTCTCGGGAGGGCCTCGGAGACCCAGTACTTC.

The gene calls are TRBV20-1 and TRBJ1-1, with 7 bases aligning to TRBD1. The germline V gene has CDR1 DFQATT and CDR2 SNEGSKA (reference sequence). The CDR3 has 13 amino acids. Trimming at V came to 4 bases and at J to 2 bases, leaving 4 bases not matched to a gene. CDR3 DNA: TGCAGTGCTACCACAGGGGCCAACACTGAAGCTTTCTTT. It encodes CSATTGANTEAFF.